The clone carrying this T cell receptor beta chain was observed a few times. Its antigen remains unidentified. Germline V lookup: CDR1 SQVTM, CDR2 ANQGSEA. Between the trimmed V and J ends, which lost 5 bases and 7 bases, there was a span of 21 bases. The CDR3 has 15 residues. The data originate from a study of beta chain features in type 1 diabetes. Overall study findings and caveats: TCRB CDR3s were moderately but significantly shorter in Type 1 diabetes patients in all four CD4+ subsets.

The sequenced template was cDNA made from the entire isolated RNA. Data came from immunoSEQ multiplex PCR; TCRdb stores just in-frame clones and leaves some out. The sample records approximately 730,000 clones, about an eighth being singletons. Sequencing input: naive CD4+ T cells from blood. The sequence came from a man aged 18 to 35 with type 1 diabetes. The chain couples TRBV29-1 to TRBJ1-5; D gene ambiguous. This CDR3 is CSVISGGGSGQPQHF. The CDR3 nucleotides read TGCAGCGTTATCTCCGGTGGAGGATCGGGACAGCCCCAGCATTTT.